The clone carrying this TCR beta chain was detected ten times or more. Its antigen is not known. This sample was included in a study of identical twins. TCRdb processed the 5' RACE reads anew with MiXCR; each CDR3 protein has one entry. The table records hundreds of thousands of distinct CDR3 sequences, 9.4% of them present only once. Trimming cost V 5 bases and J 1 base, with 11 bases left between them. The CDR3 extends over 13 amino acids. Germline CDR1 and CDR2: DFQATT and SNEGSKA (reference sequence). Study-level points and caveats: Surplus twin overlap in beta out-of-frame sequences was less pronounced.

Source material: memory (CD45RO+) T cells sorted from blood. The receptor's source is a woman between 18 and 30 years old in good health. The chain is built from TRBV20-1 and TRBJ1-2, with a tentative D call TRBD1 (5 bases). CDR3 bases: TGCAGTGCTCCATCGACAGATAACTATGGCTACACCTTC. As protein: CSAPSTDNYGYTF.